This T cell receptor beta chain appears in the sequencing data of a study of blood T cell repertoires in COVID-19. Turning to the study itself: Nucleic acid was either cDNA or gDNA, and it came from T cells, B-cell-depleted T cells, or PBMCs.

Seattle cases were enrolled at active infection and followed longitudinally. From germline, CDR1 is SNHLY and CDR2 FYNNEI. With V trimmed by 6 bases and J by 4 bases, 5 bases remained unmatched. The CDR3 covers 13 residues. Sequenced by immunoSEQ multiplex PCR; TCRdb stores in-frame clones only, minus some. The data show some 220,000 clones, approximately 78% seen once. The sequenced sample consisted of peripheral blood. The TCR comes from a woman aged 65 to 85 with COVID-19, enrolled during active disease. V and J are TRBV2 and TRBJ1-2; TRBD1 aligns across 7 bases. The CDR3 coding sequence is TGTGCCAGCAGACCGGGACAGATCTATGGCTACACCTTC. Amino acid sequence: CASRPGQIYGYTF.